The clone carrying this T cell receptor beta chain has a count of ten or more. The library targeted TCRbeta and was prepared with unique molecular identifiers. Using its own MiXCR run on the PCR reads, TCRdb lists one record per CDR3 protein. The repertoire includes 350,000 to 450,000 distinct CDR3 sequences, roughly 14% of them detected once, and approximately 4.2% sits in the top ten. These data belong to a study of T-cell reconstitution after alpha-beta-depleted transplantation in children. The CDR3 has 11 amino acids. V shed 1 base and J shed 9 bases, with 4 bases lying between them. The sequence derives from a human donor who donated a stem cell graft to a child with Fanconi anemia. The chain joins TRBV12-3 or TRBV12-4 to TRBJ1-5, with D unclear. Sequences were derived from PBMCs, sampled from the stem cell graft. CDR3 nucleotides: TGTGCCAGCAGTTTAGGGGGGCCCCAGCATTTT. Its protein is CASSLGGPQHF.